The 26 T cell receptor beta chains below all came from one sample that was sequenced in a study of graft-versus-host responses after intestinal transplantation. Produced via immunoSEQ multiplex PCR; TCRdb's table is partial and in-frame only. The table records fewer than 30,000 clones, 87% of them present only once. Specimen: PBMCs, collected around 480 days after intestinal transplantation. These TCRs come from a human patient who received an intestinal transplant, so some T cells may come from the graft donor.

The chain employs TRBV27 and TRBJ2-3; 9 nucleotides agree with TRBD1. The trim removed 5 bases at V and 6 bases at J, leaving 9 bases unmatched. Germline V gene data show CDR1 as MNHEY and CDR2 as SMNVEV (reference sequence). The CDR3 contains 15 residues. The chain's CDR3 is CASSPWTGVTDTQYF. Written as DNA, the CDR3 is TGTGCCAGCAGTCCCTGGACAGGGGTAACGGATACGCAGTATTTT.

CDR3 protein: CASSYSTSGSYEQYF. DNA of the CDR3: TGTGCCAGCAGTTACTCGACTAGCGGGAGCTACGAGCAGTACTTC. J is TRBJ2-7 and V is TRBV6-5; 12 bases align to TRBD2. Germline lookup yields CDR1 MNHEY and CDR2 SVGAGI. With V trimmed by 0 bases and J by 3 bases, 0 bases remained unmatched. CDR3 length equals 15 residues.

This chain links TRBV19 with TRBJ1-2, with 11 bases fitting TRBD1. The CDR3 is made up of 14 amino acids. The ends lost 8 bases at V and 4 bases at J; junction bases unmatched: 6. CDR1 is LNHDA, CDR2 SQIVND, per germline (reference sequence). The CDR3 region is CASRYGTGGYGYTF. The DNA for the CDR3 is TGTGCCAGTCGCTACGGGACAGGGGGCTATGGCTACACCTTC.

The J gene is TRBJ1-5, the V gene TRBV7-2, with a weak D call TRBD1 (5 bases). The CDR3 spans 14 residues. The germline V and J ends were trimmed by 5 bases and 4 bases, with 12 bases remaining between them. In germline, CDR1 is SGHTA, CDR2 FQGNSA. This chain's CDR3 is CASSHQGSNQPQHF. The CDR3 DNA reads TGTGCCAGCAGCCATCAGGGTTCAAATCAGCCCCAGCATTTT.

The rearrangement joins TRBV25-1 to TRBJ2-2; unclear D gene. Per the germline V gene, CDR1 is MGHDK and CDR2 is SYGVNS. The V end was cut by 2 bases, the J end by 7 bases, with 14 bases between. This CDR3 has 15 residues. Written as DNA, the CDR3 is TGTGCCAGCAGTGAACTTCCGGGCGTAGGCGGGGAGCTGTTTTTT. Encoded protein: CASSELPGVGGELFF. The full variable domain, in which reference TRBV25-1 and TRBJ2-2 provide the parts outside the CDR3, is EADIYQTPRYLVIGTGKKITLECSQTMGHDKMYWYQQDPGMELHLIHYSYGVNSTEKGDLSSESTVSRIRTEHFPLTLESARPSHTSQYLCASSELPGVGGELFFGEGSRLTVL.

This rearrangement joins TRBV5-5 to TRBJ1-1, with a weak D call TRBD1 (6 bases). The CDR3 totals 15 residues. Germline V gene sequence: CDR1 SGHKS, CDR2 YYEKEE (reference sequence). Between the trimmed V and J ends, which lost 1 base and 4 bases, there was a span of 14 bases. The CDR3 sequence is CASSLHTGLSTEAFF. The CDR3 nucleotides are TGTGCCAGCAGCTTGCATACAGGGTTGAGCACTGAAGCTTTCTTT.

In nucleotides, the CDR3 is TGTGCCAGCAGTCTCCCCGGCCAGGGCAGCTCCTACGAGCAGTACTTC. It encodes CASSLPGQGSSYEQYF. The chain carries TRBV27 and TRBJ2-7; maybe TRBD1 (5 bases). The CDR3 has 16 amino acids. Germline V gene data show CDR1 as MNHEY and CDR2 as SMNVEV (reference sequence). Between the trimmed V and J ends, which lost 5 bases and 0 bases, there was a span of 17 bases.

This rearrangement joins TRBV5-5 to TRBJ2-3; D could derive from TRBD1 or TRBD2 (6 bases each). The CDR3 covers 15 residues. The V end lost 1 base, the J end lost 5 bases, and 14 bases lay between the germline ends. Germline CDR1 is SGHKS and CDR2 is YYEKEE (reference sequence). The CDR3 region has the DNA TGTGCCAGCAGCTTGAGGTGGGGGGCTAGAGATACGCAGTATTTT. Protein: CASSLRWGARDTQYF.

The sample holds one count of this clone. The DNA for the CDR3 is TGTGCCAGCAGTTACAGGACTAGCGGCTCCTACGAGCAGTACTTC. This translates into CASSYRTSGSYEQYF. V gene TRBV6-5 combines with J gene TRBJ2-7; 10 positions agree with TRBD2. Trimming took 2 bases from V and 0 from J; bases not matched to a gene: 1. Germline assignment: CDR1 MNHEY and CDR2 SVGAGI. The CDR3 runs to 15 residues.

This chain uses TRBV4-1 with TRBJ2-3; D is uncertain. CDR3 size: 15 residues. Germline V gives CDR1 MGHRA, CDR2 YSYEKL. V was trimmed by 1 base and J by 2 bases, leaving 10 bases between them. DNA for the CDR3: TGCGCCAGCAGCCAAGTAATCGCGTCCACAGATACGCAGTATTTT. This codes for CASSQVIASTDTQYF.

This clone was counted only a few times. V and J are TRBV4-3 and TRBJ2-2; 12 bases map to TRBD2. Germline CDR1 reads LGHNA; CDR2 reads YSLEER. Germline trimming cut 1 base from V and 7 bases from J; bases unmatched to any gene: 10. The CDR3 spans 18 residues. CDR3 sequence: CASSQGLLAGGLGGELFF. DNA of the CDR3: TGCGCCAGCAGCCAAGGCCTTCTAGCGGGGGGGCTTGGCGGGGAGCTGTTTTTT.

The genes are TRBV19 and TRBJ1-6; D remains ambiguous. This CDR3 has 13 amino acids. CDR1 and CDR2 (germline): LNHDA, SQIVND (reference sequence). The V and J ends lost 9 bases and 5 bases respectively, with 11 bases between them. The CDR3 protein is CASREWDNSPLHF. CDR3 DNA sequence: TGTGCCAGCCGGGAGTGGGATAATTCACCCCTCCACTTT.

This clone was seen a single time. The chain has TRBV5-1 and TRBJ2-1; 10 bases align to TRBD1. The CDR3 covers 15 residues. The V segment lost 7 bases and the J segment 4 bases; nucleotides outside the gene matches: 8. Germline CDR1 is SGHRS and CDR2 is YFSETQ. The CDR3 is CASGNRDRGYNEQFF. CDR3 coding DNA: TGCGCCAGCGGTAACCGGGACAGGGGATACAATGAGCAGTTCTTC.

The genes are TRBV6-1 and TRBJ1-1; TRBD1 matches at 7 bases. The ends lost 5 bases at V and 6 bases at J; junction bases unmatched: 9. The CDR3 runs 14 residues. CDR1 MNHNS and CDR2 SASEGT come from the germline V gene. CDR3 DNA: TGTGCCAGCAGTCCCATTGACAGGGCCGCTGAAGCTTTCTTT. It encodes CASSPIDRAAEAFF.

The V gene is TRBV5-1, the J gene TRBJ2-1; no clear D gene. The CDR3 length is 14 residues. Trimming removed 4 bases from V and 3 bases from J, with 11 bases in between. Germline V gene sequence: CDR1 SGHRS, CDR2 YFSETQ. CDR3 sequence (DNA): TGCGCCAGCAGCACCCCCCTAGTCTACAATGAGCAGTTCTTC. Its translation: CASSTPLVYNEQFF.

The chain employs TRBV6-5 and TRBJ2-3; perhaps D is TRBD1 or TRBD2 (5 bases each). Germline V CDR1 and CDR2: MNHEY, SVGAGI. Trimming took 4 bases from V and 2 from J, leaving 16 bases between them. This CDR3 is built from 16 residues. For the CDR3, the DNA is TGTGCCAGCAGTTCCAGGGCCCGTCGGGACACAGATACGCAGTATTTT. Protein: CASSSRARRDTDTQYF.

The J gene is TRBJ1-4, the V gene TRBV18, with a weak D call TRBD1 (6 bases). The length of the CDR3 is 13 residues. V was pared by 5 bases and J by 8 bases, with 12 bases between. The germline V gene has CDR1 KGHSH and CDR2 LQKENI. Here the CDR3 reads CASSMRGGEKLFF. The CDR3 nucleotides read TGTGCCAGCTCAATGCGGGGGGGCGAAAAACTGTTTTTT.

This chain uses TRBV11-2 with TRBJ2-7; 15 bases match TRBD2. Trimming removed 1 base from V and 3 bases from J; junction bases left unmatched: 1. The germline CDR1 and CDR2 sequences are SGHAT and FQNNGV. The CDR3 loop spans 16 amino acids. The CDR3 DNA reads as TGTGCCAGCAGCTTAGTGGGACTAGCGGGAGGCTACGAGCAGTACTTC. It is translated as CASSLVGLAGGYEQYF.

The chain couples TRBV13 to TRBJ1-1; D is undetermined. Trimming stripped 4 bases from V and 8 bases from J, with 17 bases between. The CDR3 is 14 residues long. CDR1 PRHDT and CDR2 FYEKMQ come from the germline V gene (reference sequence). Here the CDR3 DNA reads TGTGCCAGCAGCTCCTTTCGAGGGCTTCGGGAAGCTTTCTTT. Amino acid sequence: CASSSFRGLREAFF.

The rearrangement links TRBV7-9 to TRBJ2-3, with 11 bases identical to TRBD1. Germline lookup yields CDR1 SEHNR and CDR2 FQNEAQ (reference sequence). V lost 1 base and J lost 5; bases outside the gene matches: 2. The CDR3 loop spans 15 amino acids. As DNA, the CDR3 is TGTGCCAGCAGCTTAGTCGGGACAGGGGGAGATACGCAGTATTTT. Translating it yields CASSLVGTGGDTQYF.

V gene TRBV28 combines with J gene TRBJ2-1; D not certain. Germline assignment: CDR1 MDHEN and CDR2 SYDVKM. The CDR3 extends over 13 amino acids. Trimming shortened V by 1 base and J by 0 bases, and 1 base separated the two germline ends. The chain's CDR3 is CASSLFSYNEQFF. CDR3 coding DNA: TGTGCCAGCAGTTTATTCTCCTACAATGAGCAGTTCTTC.

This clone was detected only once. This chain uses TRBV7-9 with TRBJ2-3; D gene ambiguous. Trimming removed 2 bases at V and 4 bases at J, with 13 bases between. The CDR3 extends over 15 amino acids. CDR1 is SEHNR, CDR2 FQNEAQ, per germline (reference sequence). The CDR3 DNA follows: TGTGCCAGCAGCTTATGGTCTGCCAGATCAGATACGCAGTATTTT. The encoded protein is CASSLWSARSDTQYF.

As DNA, the CDR3 is TGTGCCAGCAGTCCCCCGGTGTACTATGGCTACACCTTC. Translated: CASSPPVYYGYTF. The chain is built from TRBV28 and TRBJ1-2, with unresolved D. The germline V and J ends were trimmed by 5 bases and 3 bases, with 10 bases remaining between them. Germline loops: CDR1 MDHEN, CDR2 SYDVKM. The CDR3 extends over 13 amino acids.

The CDR3 region has the DNA TGTGCCAGCAGTTTTTTGACTGGGGAGCTGTTTTTT. Protein: CASSFLTGELFF. The chain carries TRBV27 and TRBJ2-2; the D is unclear. CDR1 is MNHEY and CDR2 is SMNVEV in the germline V gene (reference sequence). The CDR3 is 12 amino acids. Trimming left V 3 bases short and J 8 bases short, with 7 bases between.

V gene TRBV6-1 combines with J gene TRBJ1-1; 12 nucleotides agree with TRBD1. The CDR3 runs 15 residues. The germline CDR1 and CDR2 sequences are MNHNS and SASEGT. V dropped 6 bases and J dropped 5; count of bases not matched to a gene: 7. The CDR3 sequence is CASRGPGQGATEAFF. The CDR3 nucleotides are TGTGCCAGCAGAGGACCGGGACAGGGGGCGACTGAAGCTTTCTTT.

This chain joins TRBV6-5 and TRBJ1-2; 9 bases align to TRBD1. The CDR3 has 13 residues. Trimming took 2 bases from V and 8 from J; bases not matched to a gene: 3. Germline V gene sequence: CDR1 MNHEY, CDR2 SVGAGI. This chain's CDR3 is CASSYRTGVGYTF. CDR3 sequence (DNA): TGTGCCAGCAGTTACAGGACAGGGGTAGGCTACACCTTC.